This T cell receptor (beta chain) comes out of a study of T cell responses to AZD1222 COVID-19 vaccine. CDR1 is SGHTA and CDR2 is FQGNSA in the germline V gene. The V gene lost 2 bases and the J gene lost 6 bases, with 8 bases spanning the gap. The CDR3 is 12 residues long. This clone was recorded a few times. Antigen specificity is unknown. Both about-4-week and about-12-week second-dose recipients were combined. The study's findings and limits: Most donors were white British and more were female, and clonal diversity was possibly underestimated.

TCRdb's copy holds only in-frame clones and misses some; the assay was immunoSEQ multiplex PCR. The sample lists about 120,000 clones; 75% to 90% were seen once. This specimen was peripheral blood, taken 28 days after the second AZD1222 dose. V is TRBV7-2 and J is TRBJ2-7, with D uncertain. The sequence came from an adult who received the AZD1222 COVID-19 vaccine. The chain's CDR3 is CASSLYVGEQYF. The CDR3 DNA sequence: TGTGCCAGCAGCTTATACGTCGGCGAGCAGTACTTC.